This T cell receptor beta chain was observed in a study of T cells in Graves' hyperthyroidism and ophthalmopathy (dated by TCRdb to between 2019 and 2020). In the study overall: TCR V-J signatures able to tell the groups apart were searched for in a discovery cohort of 90 to 100 patients, of whom more than 40 had Graves' ophthalmopathy and about 60 had stable Graves' hyperthyroidism. Prospective prediction of ophthalmopathy was tested in an independent validation cohort of some 19 hyperthyroidism patients and around 16 patients who later progressed to ophthalmopathy. The 100 or so discovery patients were divided at random into training and test sets in a 7:3 ratio. In addition, the study compared T-cell repertoires in thyroid tissue and in blood from roughly 6 Graves' hyperthyroidism patients. After blood sampling, hyperthyroidism patients were treated with methimazole at a starting dose of 30 mg daily, and ophthalmopathy patients were treated with high-dose intravenous methylprednisolone. According to the paper, TCR Vbeta CDR3 sequencing was carried out on around 140 peripheral blood samples, which came from over 40 ophthalmopathy, around 75 hyperthyroidism and roughly 17 progressor patients.

Patients with uncontrolled infections, other autoimmune diseases, pregnancy or lactation were excluded. Clinical symptoms, serum thyroxine and TRAb, thyroid ultrasound, and orbital computed tomography formed the basis for the diagnoses. Trizol reagent was used to extract total RNA, and RNA quality was then checked on an Agilent 2100 Bioanalyzer. As concerns this clonotype: Which antigen it targets is not known. No clone much larger than this one lies a single base away; base qualities are absent.

The CDR3, from cysteine to phenylalanine, totals 12 residues. The kept DNA is CDR3 alone, 36 bases in frame from the first base. CDR1 and CDR2, per the germline V gene (reference sequence), are LNHDA and SQIVND. A distance of 3 bases separates the germline ends of V and J, which lose 3 bases and 1 base respectively. On the study overall, not on this receptor specifically: No statistical method was used to fix the sample size in advance, and group allocation was not hidden from the investigators. Ophthalmopathy was separated from stable hyperthyroidism by a 13 V-J signature model, with around 88% sensitivity and about 84% specificity obtained in cross-validation and 80%/75% obtained in testing. Most expanded thyroid clonotypes (frequency above 0.001) were also detected in blood, suggesting blood repertoires may reflect thyroid immune responses. During validation, the model predicted progression to ophthalmopathy a median of approximately six months ahead of onset, with almost 71% sensitivity and 72% to 80% specificity.

TCR beta CDR3 regions were amplified from RNA transcripts. The first round of RT-PCR for the TCR CDR3 was performed with the HTBI primer set and the Qiagen OneStep RT-PCR kit. A second multiplex PCR round built the libraries, followed by size selection and purification. Sequencing of the libraries was done on an Illumina HiSeq2000 using paired-end 100 bp reads. Per the source publication's procedure: Raw data were processed with SOAPnuke, discarding reads with adapters, uncalled bases, mean Phred below 15, or no exact constant-primer or identifier match. High-quality paired reads were merged with COPE v1.2.5, and unique nucleotide sequences were defined as clonotypes. MiTCR v1.1 was used to align clonotypes to the IMGT TRBV, TRBD and TRBJ reference segments. Only V-J combinations with frequency above 0.0001, covering about 99% of repertoires, were analysed. The TCS score was defined as F50 (clonal expansion) divided by E x V (chaos), with BLOSUM62-based TCRdist calculated between CDR3 peptides within each V-J. Welch's t-statistics and random forest reduced around 550 V-J features to roughly 13, which were used in a naive Bayes classifier (R e1071). The similarity between thyroid and blood repertoires was quantified using the Morisita-Horn index. In-frame beta chains were kept once TCRdb had trimmed the public reads at Q25 with fastp and called clones with MiXCR. Duplicate CDR3 protein sequences are folded into a single record with the most common DNA and genes. TCRdb assigned the V and J calls; the authors' analysis was not used. In all, the sample holds more than 500,000 distinct CDR3 sequences, and 46% of those were seen once. The ten largest account for 44% of the sample.

The source of this sequence is an adult woman with Graves' disease, either hyperthyroidism or ophthalmopathy (not recorded which). Sequenced input: peripheral blood or thyroid tissue (not recorded which). The chain was built from TRBV19 and TRBJ1-1; the D gene is unclear. The bases read TGTGCCAGTAGTATGGAGAACACTGAAGCTTTCTTT. This yields the protein CASSMENTEAFF. The full variable domain, with segments outside the CDR3 supplied by the reference TRBV19 and TRBJ1-1 proteins, appears as DGGITQSPKYLFRKEGQNVTLSCEQNLNHDAMYWYRQDPGQGLRLIYYSQIVNDFQKGDIAEGYSVSREKKESFPLTVTSAQKNPTAFYLCASSMENTEAFFGQGTRLTVV.